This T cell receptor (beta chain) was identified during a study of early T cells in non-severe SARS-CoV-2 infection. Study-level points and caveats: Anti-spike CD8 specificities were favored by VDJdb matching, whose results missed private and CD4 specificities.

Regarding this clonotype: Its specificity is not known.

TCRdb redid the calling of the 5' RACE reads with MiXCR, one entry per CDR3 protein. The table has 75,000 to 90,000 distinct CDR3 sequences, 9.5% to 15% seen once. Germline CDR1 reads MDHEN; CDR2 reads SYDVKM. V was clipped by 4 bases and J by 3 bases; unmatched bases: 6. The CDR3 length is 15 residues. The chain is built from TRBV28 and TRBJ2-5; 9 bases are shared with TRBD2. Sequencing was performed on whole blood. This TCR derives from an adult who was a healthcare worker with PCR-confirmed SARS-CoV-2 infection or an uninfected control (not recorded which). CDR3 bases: TGTGCCAGCAGTTCCCTTGCGGGGGGGAAAGAGACCCAGTACTTC. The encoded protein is CASSSLAGGKETQYF.